The following is a T cell receptor (beta chain) sequence with its context. The data were taken from a study of resident and recirculating memory T cells in vitiligo. This CDR3 is built from 15 residues. CDR1 SEHNR and CDR2 FQNEAQ come from the germline V gene (reference sequence). V was clipped by 6 bases and J by 5 bases; unmatched bases: 12. Data came from immunoSEQ multiplex PCR; TCRdb stores just in-frame clones and leaves some out. The sample shows more than 65,000 clones, more than 85% of them seen only once. This TCR was recovered from a male donor with vitiligo. The rearrangement uses TRBV7-9 and TRBJ1-1; TRBD1 agrees at 7 bases. Sequenced input: blood. CDR3 amino acids: CASSSLLAGGTEAFF. CDR3 nucleotide sequence: TGTGCCAGCAGTTCCCTTCTGGCAGGGGGAACTGAAGCTTTCTTT.